The sequence of this T cell receptor (beta chain) was determined in a study of OX40 agonist ivuxolimab in advanced cancers. The CDR3 runs 13 residues. The V gene's germline CDR1 is SGDLS and CDR2 YYNGEE. V was clipped by 0 bases and J by 2 bases, with 5 bases between them. Using immunoSEQ multiplex PCR, the repertoire was profiled, and TCRdb retains in-frame clones only, with some absent. The sample consists of some 68,000 clones, 70% to 90% of them appearing once. This clone appeared once. This TCR derives from an adult with an advanced solid tumor such as melanoma, head and neck, liver or kidney cancer. Material: CD4+ or CD8+ T cells sorted from blood, obtained in a trial of the OX40 agonist ivuxolimab. The V and J genes are TRBV9 and TRBJ2-5; D is ambiguous. CDR3: CASSVAQQETQYF. The CDR3 DNA is TGTGCCAGCAGCGTAGCACAGCAAGAGACCCAGTACTTC.